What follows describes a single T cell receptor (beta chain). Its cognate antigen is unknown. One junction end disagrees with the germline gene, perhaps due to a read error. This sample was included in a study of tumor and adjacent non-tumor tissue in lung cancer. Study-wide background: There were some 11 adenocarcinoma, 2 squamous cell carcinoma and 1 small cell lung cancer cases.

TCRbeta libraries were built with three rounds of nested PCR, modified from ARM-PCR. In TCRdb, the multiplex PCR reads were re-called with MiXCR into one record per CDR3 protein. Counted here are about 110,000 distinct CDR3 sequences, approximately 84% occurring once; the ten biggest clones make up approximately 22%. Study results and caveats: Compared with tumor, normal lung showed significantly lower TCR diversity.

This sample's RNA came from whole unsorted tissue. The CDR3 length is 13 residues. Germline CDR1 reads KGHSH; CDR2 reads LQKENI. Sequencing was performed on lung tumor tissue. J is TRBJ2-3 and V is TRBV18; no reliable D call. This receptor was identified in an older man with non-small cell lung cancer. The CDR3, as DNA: TGTGCCGGCTCACCCGGCTTGGCAGATACGCAGTATTTT. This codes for CAGSPGLADTQYF.